Reported below is one TCR beta chain. Its target is unknown. Synthetic TCR analog templates were spiked into each PCR. Clones were sequenced by immunoSEQ multiplex PCR, and TCRdb holds only the in-frame ones, with some missing. This sample has about 40,000 clones, with roughly four fifths found just once. This entry belongs to a study of PD-L1 blockade in urothelial cancer. Study-wide background: Researchers found blood samples held a median of roughly 140,000 T cells.

Study results and caveats: Below-median pretreatment blood TCR clonality predicted better survival.

Germline CDR1 SGHRS, CDR2 YFSETQ. The junction had 10 bases not matched to a gene; V was cut back by 4 bases and J by 4 bases. This CDR3 comprises 16 residues. Pretreatment and on-treatment samples were taken, numbering 1 to 8 per patient. Sequenced here: PBMCs, sampled around atezolizumab (anti-PD-L1) treatment. This TCR came from a man aged 55 to 70 with urothelial cancer. This sequence joins TRBV5-1 and TRBJ2-2; TRBD1 matches at 7 bases. The DNA for the CDR3 is TGCGCCAGCAGCGGGGGTCGGGGACAGCCCACCGGGGAGCTGTTTTTT. It encodes CASSGGRGQPTGELFF.